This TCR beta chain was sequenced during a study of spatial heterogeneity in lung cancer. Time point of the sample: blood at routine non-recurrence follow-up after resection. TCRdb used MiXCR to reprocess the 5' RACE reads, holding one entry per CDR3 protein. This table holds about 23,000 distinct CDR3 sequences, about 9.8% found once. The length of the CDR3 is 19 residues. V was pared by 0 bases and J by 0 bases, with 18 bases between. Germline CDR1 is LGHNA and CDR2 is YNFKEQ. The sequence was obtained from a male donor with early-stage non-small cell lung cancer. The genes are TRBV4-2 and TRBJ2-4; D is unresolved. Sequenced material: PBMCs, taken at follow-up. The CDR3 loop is CASSQEDRTLQLAKNIQYF. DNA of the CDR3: TGTGCCAGCAGCCAAGAGGATCGCACCCTACAACTAGCCAAAAACATTCAGTACTTC.